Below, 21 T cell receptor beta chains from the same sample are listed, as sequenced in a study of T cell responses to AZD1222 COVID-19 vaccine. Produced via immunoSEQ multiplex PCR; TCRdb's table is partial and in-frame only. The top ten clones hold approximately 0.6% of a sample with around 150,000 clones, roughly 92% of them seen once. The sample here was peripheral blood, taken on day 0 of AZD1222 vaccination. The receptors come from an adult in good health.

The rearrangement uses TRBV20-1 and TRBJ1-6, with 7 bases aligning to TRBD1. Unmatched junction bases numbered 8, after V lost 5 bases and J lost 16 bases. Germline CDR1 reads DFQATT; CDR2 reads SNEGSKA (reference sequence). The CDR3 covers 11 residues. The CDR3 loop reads CSAPGTAGLHF. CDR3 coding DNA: TGCAGTGCTCCGGGGACAGCTGGGCTCCACTTT.

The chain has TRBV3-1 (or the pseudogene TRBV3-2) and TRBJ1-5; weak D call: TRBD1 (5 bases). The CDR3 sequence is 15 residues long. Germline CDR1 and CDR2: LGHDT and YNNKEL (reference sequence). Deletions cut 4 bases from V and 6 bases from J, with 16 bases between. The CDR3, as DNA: TGTGCCAGCAGCCTAACCATGGTCGGGGGTCAGCCCCAGCATTTT. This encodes CASSLTMVGGQPQHF.

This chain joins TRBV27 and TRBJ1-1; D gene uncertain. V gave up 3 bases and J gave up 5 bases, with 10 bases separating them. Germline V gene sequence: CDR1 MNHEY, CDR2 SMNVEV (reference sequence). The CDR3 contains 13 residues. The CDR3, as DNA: TGTGCCAGCAGTTTCCACTCCCTAACTGAAGCTTTCTTT. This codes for CASSFHSLTEAFF.

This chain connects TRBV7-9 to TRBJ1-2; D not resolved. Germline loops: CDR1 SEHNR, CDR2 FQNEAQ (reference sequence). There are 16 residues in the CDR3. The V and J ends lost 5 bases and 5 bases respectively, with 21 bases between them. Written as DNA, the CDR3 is TGTGCCAGCAGCACGCGCGGAACCAACAGATTTTATGGCTACACCTTC. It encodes CASSTRGTNRFYGYTF.

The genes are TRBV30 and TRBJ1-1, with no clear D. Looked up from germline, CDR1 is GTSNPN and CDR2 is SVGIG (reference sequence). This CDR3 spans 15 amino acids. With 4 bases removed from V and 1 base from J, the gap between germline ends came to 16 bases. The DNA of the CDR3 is TGTGCCTGGATGGGGTTAATGGGAGGGAACACTGAAGCTTTCTTT. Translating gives CAWMGLMGGNTEAFF.

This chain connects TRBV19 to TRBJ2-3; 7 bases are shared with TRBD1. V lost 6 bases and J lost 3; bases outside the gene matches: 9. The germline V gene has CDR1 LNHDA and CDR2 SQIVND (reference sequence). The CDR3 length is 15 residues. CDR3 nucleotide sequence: TGTGCCAGTAGCGTCACAGGGGTTAGTACAGATACGCAGTATTTT. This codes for CASSVTGVSTDTQYF. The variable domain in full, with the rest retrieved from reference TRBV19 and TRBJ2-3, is DGGITQSPKYLFRKEGQNVTLSCEQNLNHDAMYWYRQDPGQGLRLIYYSQIVNDFQKGDIAEGYSVSREKKESFPLTVTSAQKNPTAFYLCASSVTGVSTDTQYFGPGTRLTVL.

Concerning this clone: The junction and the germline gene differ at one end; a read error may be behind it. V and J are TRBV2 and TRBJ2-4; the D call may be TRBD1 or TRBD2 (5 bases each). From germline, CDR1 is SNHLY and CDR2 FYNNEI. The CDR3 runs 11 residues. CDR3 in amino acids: CASGRDGSDFF. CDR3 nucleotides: TGTGCCAGCGGCAGGGACGGTTCGGATTTCTTC.

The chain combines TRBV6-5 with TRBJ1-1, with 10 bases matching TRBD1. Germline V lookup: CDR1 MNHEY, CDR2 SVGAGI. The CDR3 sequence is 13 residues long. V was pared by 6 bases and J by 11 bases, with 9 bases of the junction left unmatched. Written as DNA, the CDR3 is TGTGCCAGCAGACCAGGGACAGGGGAGGTGGCTTTCTTT. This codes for CASRPGTGEVAFF.

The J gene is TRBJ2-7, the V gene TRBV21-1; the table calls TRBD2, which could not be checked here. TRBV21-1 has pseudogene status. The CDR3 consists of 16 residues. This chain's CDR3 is CASRPPGGESSYEQYF. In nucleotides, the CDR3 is TGTGCCAGCAGACCCCCGGGAGGCGAGAGCTCCTACGAGCAGTACTTC.

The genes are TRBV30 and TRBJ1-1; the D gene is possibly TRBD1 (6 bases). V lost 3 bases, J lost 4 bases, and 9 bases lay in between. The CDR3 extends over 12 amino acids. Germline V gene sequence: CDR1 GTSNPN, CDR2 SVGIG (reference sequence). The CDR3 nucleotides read TGTGCCTGGAGCACAGGGCCCACTGAAGCTTTCTTT. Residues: CAWSTGPTEAFF.

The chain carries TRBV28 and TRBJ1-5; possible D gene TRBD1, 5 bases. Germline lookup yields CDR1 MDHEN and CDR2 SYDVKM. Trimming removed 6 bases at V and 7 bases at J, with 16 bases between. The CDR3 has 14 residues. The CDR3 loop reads CASSPTSGIQPQHF. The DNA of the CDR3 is TGTGCCAGCAGCCCTACCTCAGGGATACAGCCCCAGCATTTT.

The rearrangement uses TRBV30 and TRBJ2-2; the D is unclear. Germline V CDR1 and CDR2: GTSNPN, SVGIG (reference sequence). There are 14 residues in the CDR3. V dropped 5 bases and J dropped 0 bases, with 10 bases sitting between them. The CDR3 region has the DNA TGTGCCTGGGGGTTGGCCCCGAACACCGGGGAGCTGTTTTTT. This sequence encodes CAWGLAPNTGELFF.

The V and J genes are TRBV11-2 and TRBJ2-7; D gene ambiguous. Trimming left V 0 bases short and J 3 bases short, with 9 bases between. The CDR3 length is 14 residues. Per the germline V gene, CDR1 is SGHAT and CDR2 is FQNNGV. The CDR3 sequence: CASSLDLRVYEQYF. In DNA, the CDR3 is TGTGCCAGCAGCTTAGATCTCCGCGTCTACGAGCAGTACTTC.

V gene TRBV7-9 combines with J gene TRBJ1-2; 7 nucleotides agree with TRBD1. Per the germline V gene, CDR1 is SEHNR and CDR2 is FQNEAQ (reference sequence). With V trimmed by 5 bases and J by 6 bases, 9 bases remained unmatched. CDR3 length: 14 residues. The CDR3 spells CASSPPDRTHGYTF. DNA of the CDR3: TGTGCCAGCAGCCCACCGGACAGGACCCATGGCTACACCTTC. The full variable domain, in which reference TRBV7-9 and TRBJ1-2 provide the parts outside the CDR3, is DTGVSQNPRHKITKRGQNVTFRCDPISEHNRLYWYRQTLGQGPEFLTYFQNEAQLEKSRLLSDRFSAERPKGSFSTLEIQRTEQGDSAMYLCASSPPDRTHGYTFGSGTRLTVV.

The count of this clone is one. The CDR3 region is CASSRGGGRAPYEQYF. In DNA form, the CDR3 reads TGTGCCAGCAGCCGTGGGGGCGGGAGGGCCCCCTACGAGCAGTACTTC. The V and J genes are TRBV3-1 (or the pseudogene TRBV3-2) and TRBJ2-7; TRBD2 agrees at 9 bases. CDR3 length equals 16 residues. V lost 4 bases to trimming and J lost 2 bases; unmatched junction nucleotides: 9. The V gene's germline CDR1 is LGHDT and CDR2 YNNKEL (reference sequence).

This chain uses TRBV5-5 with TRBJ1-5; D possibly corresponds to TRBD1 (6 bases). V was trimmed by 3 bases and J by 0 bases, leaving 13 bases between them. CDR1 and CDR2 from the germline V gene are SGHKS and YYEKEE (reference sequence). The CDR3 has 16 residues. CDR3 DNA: TGTGCCAGCAGCTCGGGGGCAGTGTATAGCAATCAGCCCCAGCATTTT. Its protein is CASSSGAVYSNQPQHF.

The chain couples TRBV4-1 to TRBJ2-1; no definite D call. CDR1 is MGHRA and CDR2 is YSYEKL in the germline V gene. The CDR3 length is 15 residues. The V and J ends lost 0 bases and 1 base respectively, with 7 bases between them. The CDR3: CASSQEEASYNEQFF. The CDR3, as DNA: TGCGCCAGCAGCCAAGAGGAAGCGTCCTACAATGAGCAGTTCTTC.

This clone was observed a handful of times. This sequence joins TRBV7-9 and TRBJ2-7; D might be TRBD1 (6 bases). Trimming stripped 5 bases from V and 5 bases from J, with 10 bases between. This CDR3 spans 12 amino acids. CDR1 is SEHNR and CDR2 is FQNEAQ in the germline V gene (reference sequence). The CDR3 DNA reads TGTGCCAGCAGCGAACAGGGTGACGAGCAGTACTTC. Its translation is CASSEQGDEQYF.

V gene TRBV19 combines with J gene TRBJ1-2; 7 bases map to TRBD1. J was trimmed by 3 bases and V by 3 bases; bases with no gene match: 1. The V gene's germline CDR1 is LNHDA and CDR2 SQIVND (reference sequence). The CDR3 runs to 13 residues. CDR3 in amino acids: CASSIDRDYGYTF. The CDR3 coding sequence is TGTGCCAGTAGTATTGACAGGGACTATGGCTACACCTTC.

The CDR3 protein is CASSFIYRGFTYEQYF. CDR3 sequence (DNA): TGTGCCAGCAGTTTCATATACAGGGGTTTTACCTACGAGCAGTACTTC. The chain links TRBV27 to TRBJ2-7; 7 nucleotides align to TRBD1. Germline trimming cut 3 bases from V and 2 bases from J; bases unmatched to any gene: 10. CDR3 size: 16 residues. Germline V lookup: CDR1 MNHEY, CDR2 SMNVEV (reference sequence).

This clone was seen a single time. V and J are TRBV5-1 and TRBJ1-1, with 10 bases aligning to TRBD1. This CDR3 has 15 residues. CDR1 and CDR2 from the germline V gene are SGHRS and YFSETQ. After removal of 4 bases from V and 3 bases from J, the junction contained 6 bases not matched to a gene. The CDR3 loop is CASSRPDRGDTEAFF. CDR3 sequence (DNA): TGCGCCAGCAGCCGGCCGGACAGGGGGGACACTGAAGCTTTCTTT.